This is a list of T cell receptor beta chains from one sample in a study of Ad26.COV2.S vaccination and SARS-CoV-2 variants. Sequencing was performed with immunoSEQ multiplex PCR; in TCRdb, only in-frame clones are kept and a portion is missing. The repertoire holds roughly 680,000 clones, more than 80% seen once, with roughly 1.5% in the top ten. Sequences were derived from peripheral blood, sampled in a trial of Ad26.COV2.S vaccine versus placebo. The receptors here all came from a person aged 18-65 years who received the Ad26.COV2.S COVID-19 vaccine or a placebo. The CDR3 runs from the conserved cysteine through the conserved F or W. The D gene is left open where the match is weak. Rows give clone size only sometimes, using once, few, many, or a class for an expanded clone.

11	TRBV5-6	NA	NA	TRBJ2-5	CASSLRETQYF	TGTGCCAGCAGCTTGCGAGAGACCCAGTACTTC
14	TRBV7-9	TRBD2	NA	TRBJ2-7	CASSLAGTNRRQYF	TGTGCCAGCAGCTTAGCCGGGACTAATAGGAGGCAGTACTTC
14	TRBV2	NA	once	TRBJ2-3	CASSAIWRTDTQYF	TGTGCCAGCAGTGCTATTTGGCGCACAGATACGCAGTATTTT
15	TRBV18	NA	NA	TRBJ2-7	CASSPGGQWAYEQYF	TGTGCCAGCTCTCCGGGGGGACAGTGGGCCTACGAGCAGTACTTC
14	TRBV18	NA	few	TRBJ2-7	CASSLNRDSYEQYF	TGTGCCAGCTCACTGAACAGGGACTCCTACGAGCAGTACTTC
16	TRBV27	TRBD1	few	TRBJ1-6	CASSFTATGGLSPLHF	TGTGCCAGCAGTTTCACCGCGACAGGGGGCCTTTCACCCCTCCACTTT
13	TRBV11-3	NA	NA	TRBJ1-3	CASSLKSGNTIYF	TGTGCCAGCAGCCTGAAGAGCGGAAACACCATATATTTT
13	TRBV6-6	TRBD1	NA	TRBJ1-1	CASIPRDRGAAFF	TGTGCCAGCATACCCCGAGACAGGGGGGCAGCTTTCTTT
15	TRBV4-1	NA	NA	TRBJ1-1	CASSQDIGADLRAFF	TGCGCCAGCAGCCAAGATATAGGGGCGGATCTACGGGCTTTCTTT
13	TRBV11-2	NA	NA	TRBJ2-1	CASSHQVTAEQFF	TGTGCCAGCAGCCACCAAGTGACGGCCGAGCAGTTCTTC
13	TRBV5-6	NA	NA	TRBJ1-4	CASRQATNEKLFF	TGTGCCAGCAGGCAAGCAACTAATGAAAAACTGTTTTTT
12	TRBV5-6	NA	NA	TRBJ2-1	CASSVLSAVQFF	TGTGCCAGCAGCGTGTTGTCGGCAGTGCAGTTCTTC
13	TRBV12-3/TRBV12-4	NA	NA	TRBJ1-1	CASSLNRDTEAFF	TGTGCCAGCAGTTTGAACAGGGACACTGAAGCTTTCTTT
15	TRBV29-1	NA	NA	TRBJ2-1	CSVEKLAQTYNEQFF	TGCAGCGTTGAAAAACTAGCCCAAACCTACAATGAGCAGTTCTTC
18	TRBV5-1	TRBD1	once	TRBJ2-4	CASSLGPDPGQGPNIQYF	TGCGCCAGCAGCTTAGGTCCGGACCCGGGACAGGGTCCAAACATTCAGTACTTC
11	TRBV20-1	NA	NA	TRBJ1-5	CSARGTRSQHF	TGCAGTGCTAGGGGTACTAGATCCCAGCATTTT
15	TRBV5-1	TRBD1	NA	TRBJ1-2	CASKPGDREAYGYTF	TGCGCCAGCAAACCCGGGGACAGGGAGGCTTATGGCTACACCTTC
14	TRBV7-9	TRBD2	NA	TRBJ2-1	CASSPRGGSDEQFF	TGTGCCAGCAGCCCCCGGGGGGGTTCCGATGAGCAGTTCTTC
14	TRBV6-1	NA	NA	TRBJ1-2	CASSEDRSRLGYTF	TGTGCCAGCAGTGAAGACAGGAGCCGTCTTGGCTACACCTTC
16	TRBV4-3	NA	NA	TRBJ1-3	CASSQDEGMRGNTIYF	TGCGCCAGCAGCCAAGATGAGGGGATGCGGGGAAACACCATATATTTT
14	TRBV10-3	NA	NA	TRBJ1-5	CAISAGNYHQPQHF	TGTGCCATCAGTGCCGGGAATTACCATCAGCCCCAGCATTTT
15	TRBV5-1	NA	NA	TRBJ2-2	CASSWGLLNTGELFF	TGCGCCAGCAGCTGGGGACTGCTGAACACCGGGGAGCTGTTTTTT
15	TRBV5-1	TRBD2	NA	TRBJ2-5	CASSFSGTHQETQYF	TGCGCCAGCAGCTTTAGCGGGACTCACCAAGAGACCCAGTACTTC
14	TRBV10-3	NA	NA	TRBJ1-3	CAISAEGAGNTIYF	TGTGCCATCAGTGCCGAGGGTGCAGGAAACACCATATATTTT
12	TRBV27	NA	NA	TRBJ1-1	CASRGQNTEAFF	TGTGCCAGCAGAGGACAGAACACTGAAGCTTTCTTT
17	TRBV13	TRBD2	NA	TRBJ2-1	CASSLTSGRAGYNEQFF	TGTGCCAGCAGCTTAACTAGCGGGAGGGCCGGGTACAATGAGCAGTTCTTC
15	TRBV4-2	NA	NA	TRBJ1-2	CASSQQGPRTYGYTF	TGTGCCAGCAGCCAACAGGGACCCCGTACCTATGGCTACACCTTC
13	TRBV7-9	NA	NA	TRBJ2-7	CASSLGQSREQYF	TGTGCCAGCAGCTTAGGGCAGTCGAGGGAGCAGTACTTC
16	TRBV6-2/TRBV6-3	NA	NA	TRBJ1-6	CASSYRPAGGNSPLHF	TGTGCCAGCAGTTACCGACCGGCGGGAGGAAATTCACCCCTCCACTTT
15	TRBV18	TRBD1	NA	TRBJ2-7	CASSPLEGRGHEQYF	TGTGCCAGCTCACCATTGGAGGGCAGGGGGCACGAGCAGTACTTC
13	TRBV7-2	NA	NA	TRBJ1-2	CASSLHSYYGYTF	TGTGCCAGCAGCTTGCACAGCTACTATGGCTACACCTTC
13	TRBV6-4	NA	NA	TRBJ1-5	CASSPGGYPPQHF	TGTGCCAGCAGCCCCGGAGGATATCCGCCCCAGCATTTT
16	TRBV19	NA	NA	TRBJ1-5	CASSMGDGSSNQPQHF	TGTGCCAGTAGTATGGGAGACGGATCTAGCAATCAGCCCCAGCATTTT
16	TRBV2	NA	NA	TRBJ2-6	CASPRQPVSGANVLTF	TGTGCCAGCCCCCGACAGCCCGTCTCTGGGGCCAACGTCCTGACTTTC
13	TRBV19	TRBD1	NA	TRBJ1-1	CASSIDRVTEAFF	TGTGCCAGTAGCATCGACAGGGTCACTGAAGCTTTCTTT
14	TRBV25-1	TRBD1	NA	TRBJ1-6	CATRGQVGDSPLHF	TGTGCCACCAGAGGACAGGTTGGGGATTCACCCCTCCACTTT
15	TRBV7-8	NA	many	TRBJ2-2	CASSLVRGASGELFF	TGTGCCAGCAGCTTAGTACGGGGGGCGTCCGGGGAGCTGTTTTTT
16	TRBV10-3	NA	NA	TRBJ2-3	CAISGKAGGTTDTQYF	TGTGCCATCAGTGGAAAGGCAGGAGGGACCACAGATACGCAGTATTTT
19	TRBV11-2	NA	NA	TRBJ2-7	CASSQSIQRSGRGKIEQYF	TGTGCCAGCAGCCAGTCAATTCAAAGGTCGGGCAGGGGAAAAATCGAGCAGTACTTC
12	TRBV12-3/TRBV12-4	NA	NA	TRBJ2-3	CASSLEQDTQYF	TGTGCCAGCAGTTTGGAGCAGGATACGCAGTATTTT
13	TRBV5-4	TRBD1	NA	TRBJ1-2	CASSQTGVYGYTF	TGTGCCAGCAGCCAAACAGGGGTCTATGGCTACACCTTC
16	TRBV18	TRBD1	NA	TRBJ2-2	CASSPVTGVIPGELFF	TGTGCCAGCTCACCGGTGACAGGGGTAATCCCCGGGGAGCTGTTTTTT